This record concerns one T cell receptor (beta chain) sequence. Its antigen is currently unknown. The assay was immunoSEQ multiplex PCR, and TCRdb's table has in-frame clones only and misses some. The sample includes some 49,000 clones, roughly 87% of them seen just once. The sample comes from a study of memory B cells and T cells in multiple sclerosis. The study's findings and limits: Compartments had unequal clone-set sizes, affecting shared clonotype counts.

The CDR3 extends over 15 amino acids. Per the germline V gene, CDR1 is MGHRA and CDR2 is YSYEKL. V gave up 4 bases and J gave up 1 base, with 13 bases separating them. CFSE-dim autoproliferating and CFSE-high non-proliferating T cells from unstimulated culture were sequenced separately. Replicate wells were pooled after six to eight days of stimulus-free culture of roughly 5x10^7 CFSE-labeled PBMCs. The PBMCs received 0.45 to 0.55 uM CFSE and serum-free culture with no added stimuli. Material for sequencing was PBMCs from blood kept in culture. The source is a human donor with multiple sclerosis. This chain joins TRBV4-1 and TRBJ1-1; TRBD1 is a possible D gene (5 bases). CDR3 region: CASSLGIRGNTEAFF. CDR3 coding DNA: TGCGCCAGCAGCCTAGGGATAAGGGGGAACACTGAAGCTTTCTTT.